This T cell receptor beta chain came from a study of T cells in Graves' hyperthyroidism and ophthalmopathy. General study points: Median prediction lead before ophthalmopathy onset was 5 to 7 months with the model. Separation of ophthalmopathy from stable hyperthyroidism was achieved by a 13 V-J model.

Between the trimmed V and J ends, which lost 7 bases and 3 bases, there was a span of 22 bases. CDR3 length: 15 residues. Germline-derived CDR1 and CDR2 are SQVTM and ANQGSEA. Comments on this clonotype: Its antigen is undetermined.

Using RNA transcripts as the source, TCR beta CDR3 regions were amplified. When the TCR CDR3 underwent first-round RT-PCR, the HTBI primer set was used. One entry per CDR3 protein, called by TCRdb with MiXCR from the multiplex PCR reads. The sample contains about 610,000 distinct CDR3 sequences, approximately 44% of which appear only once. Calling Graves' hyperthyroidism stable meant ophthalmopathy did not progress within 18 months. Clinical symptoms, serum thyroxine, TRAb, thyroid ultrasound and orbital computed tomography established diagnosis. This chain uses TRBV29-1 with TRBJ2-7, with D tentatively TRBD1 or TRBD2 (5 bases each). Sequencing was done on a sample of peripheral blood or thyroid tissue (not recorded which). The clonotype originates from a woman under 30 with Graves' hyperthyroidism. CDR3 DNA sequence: TGCAGCGCTAACCGACGGGGCGACTATGGCTACGAGCAGTACTTC. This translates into CSANRRGDYGYEQYF.